This entry describes one T cell receptor (beta chain). Sequencing used immunoSEQ multiplex PCR; TCRdb keeps in-frame clones, though not all of them. The table shows tens of thousands of clones, with 90% to 95% occurring only once. Germline lookup yields CDR1 SGHVS and CDR2 FNYEAQ. After removal of 0 bases from V and 0 bases from J, the junction contained 8 bases not matched to a gene. The CDR3 runs 18 residues. This sample was included in a study of brain T cells in children with intractable seizures. Source: peripheral blood, taken at surgery. This rearrangement joins TRBV7-6 to TRBJ1-5, with 7 bases that match TRBD1. This sequence originates from a girl aged 2 to 10 with Rasmussen encephalitis and intractable seizures. CDR3 coding DNA: TGTGCCAGCAGCTTAGCACCAGGGGGGTCAAATAGCAATCAGCCCCAGCATTTT. This translates into CASSLAPGGSNSNQPQHF.